This T cell receptor beta chain appears in the sequencing data of a study of cytomegalovirus exposure and HLA in healthy donors. This clone was seen only a few times. Assay: immunoSEQ multiplex PCR; the TCRdb copy retains only in-frame clones and omits some. The data show about 160,000 clones, nearly 90% seen once. With 3 bases removed from V and 7 bases from J, the gap between germline ends came to 10 bases. CDR1 MNHEY and CDR2 SMNVEV come from the germline V gene (reference sequence). This CDR3 comprises 13 residues. The chain employs TRBV27 and TRBJ1-5; weak D call: TRBD1 (6 bases). This sequence originates from a man between 18 and 35 years old in good health and CMV-seropositive. The sequenced sample consisted of PBMCs. CDR3 sequence (DNA): TGTGCCAGCAGTTTCTCGGACAGACAGCCCCAGCATTTT. Residues: CASSFSDRQPQHF.